This entry features one TCR beta chain sequence. This clone was observed a single time. Its antigen specificity is not known. Base qualities are not recorded, but no much larger clone differs from it by a single base. This specimen comes from a study of cytotoxic CD8 clonotypes in ibrutinib-treated CLL (dated by TCRdb to the early 2020s). Regarding the complete study: The cohort had ten to twelve relapsed/refractory and 15 treatment-naive patients; approximately 17 were IGHV unmutated. Responses were partial in some 24 patients and complete in 2; after median approximately 67 months follow-up, around 14 stayed in remission and about twelve progressed. Response samples were taken after a median of approximately 13 months on treatment, ranging from roughly 6 to 36 months. On average, each sample yielded 270,000 or so productive templates and 85,000 to 95,000 productive rearrangements. Of the 85 to 95 participants in the trial, roughly 26 had longitudinal samples available. Cryopreserved peripheral blood mononuclear cells were collected at three points: before therapy, at response, and at either sustained remission or disease progression. All remission and progressive disease samples were collected while patients were still receiving ibrutinib. Summary of the overall study and its limitations: At ibrutinib response clonality went up, during sustained remission it held steady, and at progression it dropped back toward baseline. At baseline, clonality was higher than in age-matched healthy donors and showed a strong correlation with circulating CD8+ T-cell counts. Sampling times were not matched between patients in sustained remission and patients whose disease was progressing, and lymph node repertoires were not examined. Public clonotypes were rare and either shrank or stayed stable during treatment, and the rise in clonality at ibrutinib response reflected expansion of private clonotypes.

Each clonotype received, on average, roughly 9.6x coverage in deep resolution sequencing performed on a MiSeq, where the target depth lay between 1 in 1 million and 1 in 200,000 T cells. TCR beta libraries were generated with the immunoSEQ hsTCRB Kit. The authors' pipeline ran thus. ImmunoSEQ Data Assistant and ImmunoSEQ Analyzer were used for data analysis, and V, D and J genes were assigned according to IMGT definitions. Clonality was computed as one minus normalized Shannon entropy of productive rearrangement frequencies, ranging from 0 to 1. Only overrepresented clonotypes making up at least 0.05% of the repertoire of each patient were included in the public clonotype analysis. About a dozen age-matched healthy donor repertoires from immuneACCESS served as clonality controls. TCRdb provides this immuneACCESS table in a form limited to in-frame rearrangements. Some clones are lacking; in checked studies, under half of them reflect an unresolved V gene, and why the rest are absent is not known. V and J calls and clone size follow that table, whereas D and trimming were derived from the DNA. This sample holds 330,000 or so clones; roughly 70% were observed only once. The ten largest account for roughly 6.8% of the sample.

Counted from cysteine to phenylalanine, this CDR3 has 16 amino acids. Just the 48-base CDR3 DNA is kept, in frame starting at base 1. V is pared back by 3 bases and J by 2 bases, with 17 bases lying between the germline termini. Via the germline V gene, CDR1 is SNHLY and CDR2 FYNNEI. For TCR beta library preparation, roughly 2.2 micrograms of genomic DNA were isolated from cryopreserved PBMCs. Longitudinal blood samples from CLL patients on ibrutinib monotherapy underwent high-throughput TCR beta sequencing. Patients were enrolled in a phase 2 open-label single-center ibrutinib monotherapy trial. The sequence derives from a human donor with chronic lymphocytic leukemia. Recombination connected TRBV2 to TRBJ2-7; no D gene is confidently identified. The sequencing here drew on PBMCs, taken after 36 months of ibrutinib treatment. The CDR3 amino acid sequence is: CASSELRSSITYEQYF. DNA sequence: TGTGCCAGCAGTGAGTTGCGGAGCTCGATAACCTACGAGCAGTACTTC.